This T cell receptor (beta chain) is from a study of OX40 agonist ivuxolimab in advanced cancers. For the study at large: Patients receiving dose escalation had hepatocellular carcinoma, melanoma, renal cell or head and neck cancer.

Study observations and caveats: At 0.1 to 3.0 mg/kg and by week 6, CD4+ and CD8+ T cells in the blood had expanded clonally.

As regards this clone: As yet, its antigen is unknown.

Generated by immunoSEQ multiplex PCR, the TCRdb table keeps only in-frame clones and is missing some. The sample includes roughly 80,000 clones, roughly 89% of them seen just once. The CDR3 is 12 residues long. The V gene lost 7 bases and the J gene lost 2 bases, with 8 bases spanning the gap. The germline gives CDR1 SNHLY, CDR2 FYNNEI. The chain employs TRBV2 and TRBJ1-2, with no clear D. The starting material was CD4+ or CD8+ T cells sorted from blood, obtained in a trial of the OX40 agonist ivuxolimab. This receptor was obtained from an adult with an advanced solid tumor such as melanoma, head and neck, liver or kidney cancer. In DNA, the CDR3 is TGTGCCAGCACCCCGGACAACTATGGCTACACCTTC. This gives the protein CASTPDNYGYTF.